What follows are 14 T cell receptor beta chains derived from one specimen sequenced in a study of blood T cell repertoires in COVID-19. The repertoire was sequenced with immunoSEQ multiplex PCR; TCRdb's copy has only in-frame clones and lacks some. The table shows more than 95,000 clones, with 85% to 90% occurring only once. The sample comprised peripheral blood. Source of these receptors: a woman aged 55 to 70 in a cohort sampled during active or convalescent COVID-19.

The gene calls are TRBV27 and TRBJ1-2; D gene ambiguous. CDR1 is MNHEY and CDR2 is SMNVEV in the germline V gene (reference sequence). Trimming removed 2 bases at V and 8 bases at J, with 18 bases between. There are 15 residues in the CDR3. CDR3 residues: CASSLHLRGTEGYTF. Written as DNA, the CDR3 is TGTGCCAGCAGTTTACATCTGCGCGGAACCGAGGGCTACACCTTC.

The chain employs TRBV5-1 and TRBJ2-5, with D perhaps TRBD2 (5 bases). Germline V CDR1 and CDR2: SGHRS, YFSETQ. V gave up 4 bases and J gave up 5 bases, with 9 bases separating them. The CDR3 is made up of 12 amino acids. The CDR3: CASSRGSETQYF. Here the CDR3 DNA reads TGCGCCAGCAGCCGGGGTTCGGAGACCCAGTACTTC.

This clone was seen just once. This sequence joins TRBV28 and TRBJ2-3; 12 positions match TRBD2. The CDR3 runs to 16 residues. Germline loops: CDR1 MDHEN, CDR2 SYDVKM. V trimming: 5 bases; J trimming: 5 bases; junction bases outside the gene matches: 8. CDR3 sequence (DNA): TGTGCCAGCAGTGCCCGGCTAGCGGGAGGGGTAGATACGCAGTATTTT. Translating gives CASSARLAGGVDTQYF.

This clone came up once. This chain links TRBV25-1 with TRBJ1-1, with D maybe TRBD1 (6 bases). Germline V CDR1 and CDR2: MGHDK, SYGVNS. Trimming pared 6 bases from V and 1 base from J, leaving 15 bases between. The CDR3 spans 15 residues. For the CDR3, the DNA is TGTGCCAGCAGAGAGACCGGGACACGGAACACTGAAGCTTTCTTT. It specifies CASRETGTRNTEAFF. The variable domain in full, with the rest retrieved from reference TRBV25-1 and TRBJ1-1, is EADIYQTPRYLVIGTGKKITLECSQTMGHDKMYWYQQDPGMELHLIHYSYGVNSTEKGDLSSESTVSRIRTEHFPLTLESARPSHTSQYLCASRETGTRNTEAFFGQGTRLTVV.

About this clone itself: The sample contains more than one DNA sequence encoding this CDR3. CDR3 nucleotides: TGCGCCAGCAGCTTGGCCGGCGGAGTTGCTGGAAACACCATATATTTT. Translating gives CASSLAGGVAGNTIYF. The chain links TRBV5-1 to TRBJ1-3; D is undetermined. The CDR3 consists of 16 residues. Trimming left V 0 bases short and J 2 bases short, with 12 bases between. CDR1 and CDR2 (germline): SGHRS, YFSETQ.

V usage is TRBV5-6 and J usage is TRBJ2-7, with D maybe TRBD2 (6 bases). Trimming stripped 0 bases from V and 6 bases from J, with 13 bases between. The CDR3 length is 14 residues. Germline CDR1 SGHDT, CDR2 YYEEEE. CDR3 bases: TGTGCCAGCAGCTTGGTTGGGACTTCTCTCGAGCAGTACTTC. Amino acids: CASSLVGTSLEQYF.

The chain combines TRBV29-1 with TRBJ2-3, with 7 positions matching TRBD2. The CDR3 contains 16 residues. Germline CDR1 reads SQVTM; CDR2 reads ANQGSEA. Trimming took 2 bases from V and 4 from J; bases not matched to a gene: 12. CDR3 amino acids: CSVENPRREYPDTQYF. CDR3 nucleotides: TGCAGCGTTGAAAACCCTCGGCGGGAGTACCCAGATACGCAGTATTTT.

The count of this clone is one. The CDR3 coding sequence is TGTGCCTGGAGCGGCAGGGGGGCCGTGGGAAACTACGAGCAGTACTTC. Amino acid sequence: CAWSGRGAVGNYEQYF. This chain uses TRBV30 with TRBJ2-7; TRBD1 is a possible D gene (7 bases). CDR3 size: 16 residues. Germline-derived CDR1 and CDR2 are GTSNPN and SVGIG (reference sequence). Trimming took 3 bases from V and 3 from J, leaving 21 bases between them. Full variable domain (rest looked up from reference TRBV30 and TRBJ2-7): SQTIHQWPATLVQPVGSPLSLECTVEGTSNPNLYWYRQAAGRGLQLLFYSVGIGQISSEVPQNLSASRPQDRQFILSSKKLLLSDSGFYLCAWSGRGAVGNYEQYFGPGTRLTVT.

This chain uses TRBV21-1 with TRBJ1-5. TRBV21-1 is classified as a pseudogene. The CDR3 sequence is 19 residues long. The CDR3 nucleotides are TGTGCCAGCAGCAAAGGTCCCCTCTCGCGGGTATTTAGCAATCAGCCCCAGCATTTT. Translating gives CASSKGPLSRVFSNQPQHF.

This CDR3 reads CASSFRTGSSTDTQYF. DNA of the CDR3: TGTGCCAGCAGCTTCCGGACAGGGTCGAGCACAGATACGCAGTATTTT. The chain is built from TRBV7-9 and TRBJ2-3; 8 bases agree with TRBD1. J was trimmed by 0 bases and V by 3 bases; bases with no gene match: 5. The CDR3 sequence is 16 residues long. The germline CDR1 and CDR2 sequences are SEHNR and FQNEAQ (reference sequence).

The chain employs TRBV10-1 and TRBJ1-1; D remains unclear. The CDR3 contains 13 residues. Deletions cut 0 bases from V and 1 base from J, with 3 bases between. Germline V lookup: CDR1 WNHNN, CDR2 SYGVQD (reference sequence). The CDR3 is CASSESRNTEAFF. CDR3 DNA sequence: TGCGCCAGCAGTGAGTCGAGGAACACTGAAGCTTTCTTT.

The rearrangement uses TRBV9 and TRBJ1-1; TRBD1 aligns across 10 bases. CDR3 length: 16 residues. V dropped 3 bases and J dropped 6; count of bases not matched to a gene: 11. From germline, CDR1 is SGDLS and CDR2 YYNGEE. CDR3 nucleotide sequence: TGTGCCAGCAGCGCCGGGGACAGGGGCTCGGCGGCTGAAGCTTTCTTT. Amino acid sequence: CASSAGDRGSAAEAFF.

This clone was observed a single time. The chain employs TRBV5-1 and TRBJ2-3; D possibly corresponds to TRBD1 (5 bases). The V gene's germline CDR1 is SGHRS and CDR2 YFSETQ. The CDR3 spans 17 residues. V lost 4 bases and J lost 3, with 21 bases in between. CDR3 sequence: CASSGRKLGKGTDTQYF. The CDR3 nucleotides are TGCGCCAGCAGCGGCCGGAAGTTGGGAAAGGGGACAGATACGCAGTATTTT.

V is TRBV18 and J is TRBJ1-2; 7 bases line up with TRBD1. After removal of 3 bases from V and 3 bases from J, the junction contained 4 bases not matched to a gene. Germline assignment: CDR1 KGHSH and CDR2 LQKENI. The CDR3 consists of 14 residues. The CDR3 spells CASSPAQGDYGYTF. CDR3 nucleotides: TGTGCCAGCTCACCTGCCCAGGGGGACTATGGCTACACCTTC.